The present T cell receptor beta chain was sequenced within a study of T-cell memory formation after mild COVID-19. Findings of the study overall: Later expanders leaned CD4+, whereas day 15 to 85 contracting clones were balanced CD4/CD8.

The V end was cut by 2 bases, the J end by 6 bases, with 4 bases between. The germline V gene has CDR1 SGHVS and CDR2 FQNEAQ. The CDR3 is made up of 11 amino acids. Employing constant-segment primers, 5'RACE generated TCR alpha and TCR beta cDNA libraries bearing sample barcodes and UMIs. MiXCR, applied by TCRdb to the 5' RACE reads, yields one record per CDR3 protein. The repertoire has some 150,000 distinct CDR3 sequences, almost 25% of them found once; the top ten carry approximately 25%. As to this clonotype: The antigen is unknown.

Sequenced: PBMCs or a T cell subset sorted from them (not recorded which). This receptor was taken from an adult woman who had mild COVID-19 (a few samples of this study predate the infection). Cell type and time point are not known. V and J are TRBV7-8 and TRBJ1-2, with D hard to call. The chain's CDR3 is CASSLTDGYTF. The DNA for the CDR3 is TGTGCCAGCAGCTTAACTGATGGCTACACCTTC.